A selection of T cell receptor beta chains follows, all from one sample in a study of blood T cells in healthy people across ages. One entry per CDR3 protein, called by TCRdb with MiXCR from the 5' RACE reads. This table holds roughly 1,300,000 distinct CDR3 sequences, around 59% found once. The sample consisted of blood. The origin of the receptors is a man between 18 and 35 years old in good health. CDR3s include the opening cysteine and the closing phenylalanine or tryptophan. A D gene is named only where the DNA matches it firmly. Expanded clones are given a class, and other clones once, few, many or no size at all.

cdr3_aa: CASSLEGAQDQYF
cdr3_nt: TGTGCCAGCAGCTTAGAGGGGGCGCAGGACCAGTACTTC
j_call: TRBJ2-5
clone_size: few
d_call: TRBD1
cdr3_length: 13
v_call: TRBV7-2

cdr3_aa: CASSVDINNEQFF
cdr3_nt: TGTGCCAGCAGTGTTGATATAAACAATGAGCAGTTCTTC
j_call: TRBJ2-1
clone_size: many
d_call: -
cdr3_length: 13
v_call: TRBV2

cdr3_aa: CSASGPPDGVVIEQYF
cdr3_nt: TGCAGTGCTTCAGGCCCCCCGGATGGCGTCGTAATTGAGCAGTACTTC
j_call: TRBJ2-7
clone_size: -
d_call: -
cdr3_length: 16
v_call: TRBV20-1

cdr3_aa: CASSLEGYEQYF
cdr3_nt: TGCGCCAGCAGCTTGGAGGGTTACGAGCAGTACTTC
j_call: TRBJ2-7
clone_size: many
d_call: -
cdr3_length: 12
v_call: TRBV5-1

cdr3_aa: CSVAPGYEQYF
cdr3_nt: TGCAGTGTCGCACCGGGCTACGAGCAGTACTTC
j_call: TRBJ2-7
clone_size: -
d_call: -
cdr3_length: 11
v_call: TRBV20-1

cdr3_aa: CASSPMGDMNTEAFF
cdr3_nt: TGTGCCAGCAGTCCCATGGGGGACATGAACACTGAAGCTTTCTTT
j_call: TRBJ1-1
clone_size: -
d_call: -
cdr3_length: 15
v_call: TRBV28

cdr3_aa: CSARDDRGGLFF
cdr3_nt: TGCAGTGCTAGAGATGACAGGGGCGGGCTGTTTTTT
j_call: TRBJ2-2
clone_size: -
d_call: TRBD1
cdr3_length: 12
v_call: TRBV20-1

cdr3_aa: CSVESRSGLATDEQFF
cdr3_nt: TGCAGCGTTGAATCTAGATCGGGACTAGCGACCGATGAGCAGTTCTTC
j_call: TRBJ2-1
clone_size: -
d_call: TRBD2
cdr3_length: 16
v_call: TRBV29-1

cdr3_aa: CATSPRPEGDGYTF
cdr3_nt: TGTGCCACCAGCCCCCGGCCCGAGGGCGATGGCTACACCTTC
j_call: TRBJ1-2
clone_size: -
d_call: -
cdr3_length: 14
v_call: TRBV15

cdr3_aa: CAIKMAGWNSPLHF
cdr3_nt: TGTGCCATCAAAATGGCAGGCTGGAATTCACCCCTCCACTTT
j_call: TRBJ1-6
clone_size: -
d_call: -
cdr3_length: 14
v_call: TRBV10-3

cdr3_aa: CASRTSSPAAGLPYEQYF
cdr3_nt: TGTGCCAGCAGAACCTCCTCACCCGCGGCAGGTTTACCCTACGAGCAGTACTTC
j_call: TRBJ2-7
clone_size: -
d_call: -
cdr3_length: 18
v_call: TRBV28

cdr3_aa: CASSSTLAGGFNEQFF
cdr3_nt: TGTGCCAGCAGCTCTACCTTAGCGGGGGGTTTCAATGAGCAGTTCTTC
j_call: TRBJ2-1
clone_size: -
d_call: TRBD2
cdr3_length: 16
v_call: TRBV7-9

cdr3_aa: CSANGRLAKNIQYF
cdr3_nt: TGCAGTGCTAATGGCCGACTAGCCAAAAACATTCAGTACTTC
j_call: TRBJ2-4
clone_size: -
d_call: -
cdr3_length: 14
v_call: TRBV20-1

cdr3_aa: CASSYVQSGDHGDTQYF
cdr3_nt: TGTGCCAGCAGTTACGTCCAATCAGGGGATCATGGAGATACGCAGTATTTT
j_call: TRBJ2-3
clone_size: -
d_call: -
cdr3_length: 17
v_call: TRBV6-5

cdr3_aa: CASSHTNRPTYNSPLHF
cdr3_nt: TGTGCCAGCAGCCACACTAACAGGCCCACTTATAATTCACCCCTCCACTTT
j_call: TRBJ1-6
clone_size: once
d_call: -
cdr3_length: 17
v_call: TRBV12-3/TRBV12-4

cdr3_aa: CSVGHYSYEQYF
cdr3_nt: TGCAGCGTTGGACATTATTCCTACGAGCAGTACTTC
j_call: TRBJ2-7
clone_size: -
d_call: -
cdr3_length: 12
v_call: TRBV29-1

cdr3_aa: CASSWDRGFSTEAFF
cdr3_nt: TGTGCCAGCAGTTGGGACAGGGGGTTCAGCACTGAAGCTTTCTTT
j_call: TRBJ1-1
clone_size: -
d_call: TRBD1
cdr3_length: 15
v_call: TRBV27

cdr3_aa: CSAIRARGNTEAFF
cdr3_nt: TGCAGTGCCATCAGGGCTCGAGGGAACACTGAAGCTTTCTTT
j_call: TRBJ1-1
clone_size: -
d_call: -
cdr3_length: 14
v_call: TRBV20-1

cdr3_aa: CASIGTGPYEQYF
cdr3_nt: TGCGCCAGCATCGGGACAGGGCCATACGAGCAGTACTTC
j_call: TRBJ2-7
clone_size: -
d_call: TRBD1
cdr3_length: 13
v_call: TRBV5-1

cdr3_aa: CSVDSPWAGGSTDTQYF
cdr3_nt: TGCAGCGTTGATTCCCCGTGGGCAGGGGGGTCAACAGATACGCAGTATTTT
j_call: TRBJ2-3
clone_size: -
d_call: -
cdr3_length: 17
v_call: TRBV29-1

cdr3_aa: CSSLRAGAYNEQFF
cdr3_nt: TGCAGTTCTCTAAGGGCGGGAGCTTACAATGAGCAGTTCTTC
j_call: TRBJ2-1
clone_size: -
d_call: TRBD2
cdr3_length: 14
v_call: TRBV20-1

cdr3_aa: CASSFSQGSGYTF
cdr3_nt: TGCGCCAGCAGCTTTTCACAGGGCTCTGGCTACACCTTC
j_call: TRBJ1-2
clone_size: once
d_call: -
cdr3_length: 13
v_call: TRBV5-1

cdr3_aa: CASSQEGGLAVGTQYF
cdr3_nt: TGCGCCAGCAGCCAAGAAGGGGGACTAGCAGTTGGTACGCAGTATTTT
j_call: TRBJ2-3
clone_size: -
d_call: TRBD2
cdr3_length: 16
v_call: TRBV4-1

cdr3_aa: CASSRGIGGVGYEQYF
cdr3_nt: TGCGCCAGCAGCCGCGGTATAGGGGGCGTAGGGTACGAGCAGTACTTC
j_call: TRBJ2-7
clone_size: few
d_call: TRBD1
cdr3_length: 16
v_call: TRBV4-3

cdr3_aa: CASSSTTTGLSSYEQYF
cdr3_nt: TGTGCCAGCAGCTCAACGACGACAGGACTAAGCTCCTACGAGCAGTACTTC
j_call: TRBJ2-7
clone_size: -
d_call: -
cdr3_length: 17
v_call: TRBV7-9

cdr3_aa: CASRPDLLGGYEQYF
cdr3_nt: TGTGCCAGCAGGCCGGACCTCCTGGGGGGCTACGAGCAGTACTTC
j_call: TRBJ2-7
clone_size: -
d_call: -
cdr3_length: 15
v_call: TRBV6-6

cdr3_aa: CASSDGTFAGELFF
cdr3_nt: TGTGCCAGCAGTGACGGGACGTTCGCCGGGGAGCTGTTTTTT
j_call: TRBJ2-2
clone_size: -
d_call: -
cdr3_length: 14
v_call: TRBV6-4

cdr3_aa: CASSLVGDTRYF
cdr3_nt: TGTGCCAGCAGCCTCGTAGGTGATACGCGGTATTTT
j_call: TRBJ2-3
clone_size: -
d_call: -
cdr3_length: 12
v_call: TRBV7-9

cdr3_aa: CASSLRTSGRGEQFF
cdr3_nt: TGTGCCAGCAGCTTAAGGACTAGCGGGAGAGGGGAGCAGTTCTTC
j_call: TRBJ2-1
clone_size: -
d_call: TRBD2
cdr3_length: 15
v_call: TRBV11-2

cdr3_aa: CASSYDPGTETAYEQYF
cdr3_nt: TGTGCCAGCAGTTACGACCCCGGGACAGAAACCGCCTACGAGCAGTACTTC
j_call: TRBJ2-7
clone_size: -
d_call: TRBD1
cdr3_length: 17
v_call: TRBV6-2/TRBV6-3

cdr3_aa: CASSERGGPPNWDTIYF
cdr3_nt: TGTGCCAGCAGTGAACGGGGCGGCCCGCCAAACTGGGACACCATATATTTT
j_call: TRBJ1-3
clone_size: -
d_call: -
cdr3_length: 17
v_call: TRBV6-1

cdr3_aa: CASSQGTSGGPSLISTYEQYF
cdr3_nt: TGCGCCAGCAGCCAAGGGACTAGCGGGGGGCCGAGTCTAATTTCAACCTACGAGCAGTACTTC
j_call: TRBJ2-7
clone_size: few
d_call: TRBD2
cdr3_length: 21
v_call: TRBV4-1

cdr3_aa: CSVNLSGETQYF
cdr3_nt: TGCAGCGTTAACTTGAGTGGAGAGACCCAGTACTTC
j_call: TRBJ2-5
clone_size: -
d_call: -
cdr3_length: 12
v_call: TRBV29-1

cdr3_aa: CASSLAKTSGYEQYF
cdr3_nt: TGTGCCAGCAGCTTAGCGAAGACTAGCGGCTACGAGCAGTACTTC
j_call: TRBJ2-7
clone_size: -
d_call: TRBD2
cdr3_length: 15
v_call: TRBV7-2

cdr3_aa: CASSFSLGTSYGYTF
cdr3_nt: TGTGCCAGCAGCTTTTCGCTGGGGACATCCTATGGCTACACCTTC
j_call: TRBJ1-2
clone_size: -
d_call: -
cdr3_length: 15
v_call: TRBV7-2

cdr3_aa: CASSAPGAPTDTQYF
cdr3_nt: TGTGCCAGCAGCGCCCCGGGGGCCCCCACAGATACGCAGTATTTT
j_call: TRBJ2-3
clone_size: -
d_call: -
cdr3_length: 15
v_call: TRBV12-3/TRBV12-4

cdr3_aa: CASSQKNIQYF
cdr3_nt: TGTGCCAGCAGCCAGAAAAACATTCAGTACTTC
j_call: TRBJ2-4
clone_size: few
d_call: -
cdr3_length: 11
v_call: TRBV7-2

cdr3_aa: CATGSKSSNIQYF
cdr3_nt: TGTGCCACCGGCAGCAAATCATCAAACATTCAGTACTTC
j_call: TRBJ2-4
clone_size: few
d_call: -
cdr3_length: 13
v_call: TRBV27

cdr3_aa: CSARGPTGVGYEQYF
cdr3_nt: TGCAGTGCTAGAGGCCCGACAGGGGTGGGATACGAGCAGTACTTC
j_call: TRBJ2-7
clone_size: once
d_call: TRBD1
cdr3_length: 15
v_call: TRBV20-1

cdr3_aa: CASSQVETDTQYF
cdr3_nt: TGCGCCAGCAGCCAAGTTGAGACAGATACGCAGTATTTT
j_call: TRBJ2-3
clone_size: few
d_call: -
cdr3_length: 13
v_call: TRBV4-1

cdr3_aa: CASSSRDRGHHEQFF
cdr3_nt: TGTGCCAGCAGCTCCCGGGACAGGGGGCACCATGAGCAGTTCTTC
j_call: TRBJ2-1
clone_size: -
d_call: TRBD1
cdr3_length: 15
v_call: TRBV11-2

cdr3_aa: CASSPRAPSYEQYF
cdr3_nt: TGCGCCAGCAGCCCAAGGGCTCCTTCCTACGAGCAGTACTTC
j_call: TRBJ2-7
clone_size: -
d_call: -
cdr3_length: 14
v_call: TRBV4-1

cdr3_aa: CASSSLAKDEQYF
cdr3_nt: TGCGCCAGTAGCTCTCTAGCGAAGGACGAGCAGTACTTC
j_call: TRBJ2-7
clone_size: -
d_call: -
cdr3_length: 13
v_call: TRBV5-1

cdr3_aa: CASSHLGQGSSDEQFF
cdr3_nt: TGCGCCAGCAGCCACCTCGGACAGGGAAGTAGCGATGAGCAGTTCTTC
j_call: TRBJ2-1
clone_size: -
d_call: TRBD1
cdr3_length: 16
v_call: TRBV4-3

cdr3_aa: CASSFLQGLGSGANVLTF
cdr3_nt: TGTGCCAGCAGTTTTCTACAGGGGCTCGGCTCTGGGGCCAACGTCCTGACTTTC
j_call: TRBJ2-6
clone_size: -
d_call: TRBD1
cdr3_length: 18
v_call: TRBV28

cdr3_aa: CASSKAPAPLHF
cdr3_nt: TGTGCCAGCAGCAAAGCCCCAGCTCCCCTCCACTTT
j_call: TRBJ1-6
clone_size: -
d_call: -
cdr3_length: 12
v_call: TRBV21-1

cdr3_aa: CASSPDGRYEQYF
cdr3_nt: TGTGCCAGCAGCCCAGACGGTCGTTACGAGCAGTACTTC
j_call: TRBJ2-7
clone_size: few
d_call: -
cdr3_length: 13
v_call: TRBV12-3/TRBV12-4

cdr3_aa: CSARQGDTQYF
cdr3_nt: TGCAGTGCTAGGCAGGGAGATACGCAGTATTTT
j_call: TRBJ2-3
clone_size: -
d_call: -
cdr3_length: 11
v_call: TRBV20-1

cdr3_aa: CATAGGGMNTEAFF
cdr3_nt: TGTGCCACCGCTGGGGGCGGAATGAACACTGAAGCTTTCTTT
j_call: TRBJ1-1
clone_size: -
d_call: -
cdr3_length: 14
v_call: TRBV24-1

cdr3_aa: CSAVAGTYEQYF
cdr3_nt: TGCAGCGCCGTAGCGGGGACCTACGAGCAGTACTTC
j_call: TRBJ2-7
clone_size: -
d_call: TRBD2
cdr3_length: 12
v_call: TRBV29-1

cdr3_aa: CASSPKGTGLFQETQYF
cdr3_nt: TGCGCCAGCAGCCCTAAGGGGACAGGGTTATTCCAAGAGACCCAGTACTTC
j_call: TRBJ2-5
clone_size: once
d_call: TRBD1
cdr3_length: 17
v_call: TRBV4-1

cdr3_aa: CASSPRTGRLRSGYTF
cdr3_nt: TGTGCCAGCAGCCCCCGGACAGGGCGATTGCGTAGTGGCTACACCTTC
j_call: TRBJ1-2
clone_size: -
d_call: TRBD1
cdr3_length: 16
v_call: TRBV6-6

cdr3_aa: CASSVIPGSGVSYEQYF
cdr3_nt: TGCGCCAGCAGTGTTATCCCGGGATCGGGGGTCTCCTACGAGCAGTACTTC
j_call: TRBJ2-7
clone_size: few
d_call: -
cdr3_length: 17
v_call: TRBV10-2

cdr3_aa: CASSFTARTGNYEQYF
cdr3_nt: TGTGCCAGCAGTTTCACTGCCCGGACAGGGAACTACGAGCAGTACTTC
j_call: TRBJ2-7
clone_size: -
d_call: TRBD1
cdr3_length: 16
v_call: TRBV7-9